This TCR beta chain was identified in a study of T cell repertoires in cytomegalovirus infection. The wider study: An indication of both CMV infection and matching HLA type came from public TCR beta signatures.

From the reads, TCRdb called clonotypes with MiXCR, one entry per CDR3 protein. This table has some 600,000 distinct CDR3 sequences, 24% appearing once. Germline CDR1 and CDR2: SGHVT and SQSDAQ. The length of the CDR3 is 14 residues. Sequenced material: CD8+ T cells from PBMCs. The gene calls are TRBV7-4 and TRBJ2-7; the match to TRBD1 covers 7 bases. The receptor was derived from a human donor in good health (CMV status not recorded). Some clones in this sample may be carry-over from other donors' samples. The CDR3 reads CVSSRTGEEFKQYV. CDR3 bases: TGTGTCAGCAGCCGGACAGGAGAGGAGTTCAAGCAGTACGTC.